This T cell receptor beta chain was sequenced during a study of T cell repertoires in cytomegalovirus infection. Study results and limitations: Cumulative frequency of public TCR beta families picked out carriers of CMV plus the relevant HLA. Ex vivo responses were dominated by HLA-C-restricted CMV-specific TCR beta clonotypes.

The V end was cut by 4 bases, the J end by 4 bases, with 21 bases between. Germline loops: CDR1 SGHTS, CDR2 YDEGEE. The CDR3 is made up of 17 amino acids. As for this clonotype: As yet, its antigen is unknown.

TCRdb independently ran MiXCR on the reads; one entry per CDR3 protein. The table records 350,000 to 550,000 distinct CDR3 sequences, approximately 30% of them present only once. J is TRBJ1-5 and V is TRBV5-8; D remains unclear. The sequence was obtained from a human donor in good health (CMV status not recorded). Some clones in this sample may be carry-over from other donors' samples. Sequenced input: PBMCs. The CDR3 nucleotides are TGTGCCAGCAGCCCGGGCATCAGGACTCCTGGAAATCAGCCCCAGCATTTT. Translation gives CASSPGIRTPGNQPQHF.